Listed here is a single T cell receptor (beta chain). Its antigen is not known. These data belong to a study of cytomegalovirus exposure and HLA in healthy donors. Study information: The 120 validation repertoires, a later analysis reported, used the same platform as the approximately 700 first-cohort repertoires.

Some clones are missing from TCRdb's copy, which holds only in-frame ones; the method was immunoSEQ multiplex PCR. The top ten hold approximately 3% of the sample, which has about 190,000 clones, approximately 84% seen once. Findings of the study overall: Subsequent analysis showed first-cohort TCR clusters tending to co-occur in around 110 validation repertoires. Researchers counted 150 to 200 TCR beta chains as cytomegalovirus-associated.

The CDR3 sequence is 15 residues long. The V and J ends lost 8 bases and 1 base respectively, with 17 bases between them. Germline values: CDR1 KGHSH, CDR2 LQKENI. The source material was PBMCs. This TCR derives from a woman under 30 in good health and CMV-seropositive. The chain joins TRBV18 to TRBJ2-5; D perhaps matches TRBD1 (5 bases). CDR3 residues: CASALIGQPQETQYF. The CDR3, as DNA: TGTGCCAGCGCCCTGATAGGACAACCCCAAGAGACCCAGTACTTC.